This T cell receptor (beta chain) was found in a study of T cell repertoires in cytomegalovirus infection. At the level of the study: Matching HLA type, along with CMV infection, was indicated by public TCR beta signatures.

TCRdb ran MiXCR on the reads and lists one entry per CDR3 protein. This sample has approximately 700,000 distinct CDR3 sequences, with under 40% found just once. The table lists this clonotype with a few counts. Its antigen is undetermined. The CDR3 spans 15 residues. The V end was cut by 0 bases, the J end by 6 bases, with 12 bases between. CDR1 and CDR2 (germline): MNHEY, SVGEGT. General study results and limits: HLA-C-restricted CMV clonotypes gave the most frequent clonotype in two of eight donors. The cumulative frequency of public TCR beta families identified carriers of CMV plus the relevant HLA.

This chain uses TRBV6-2 or TRBV6-3 with TRBJ1-5; D gene ambiguous. Sequenced sample: PBMCs. This clonotype was sampled from a human donor in good health (CMV status not recorded). Some clones in this sample may be carry-over from other donors' samples. CDR3 in amino acids: CASSYSIGLGQPQHF. CDR3 coding DNA: TGTGCCAGCAGTTACTCAATAGGGCTCGGTCAGCCCCAGCATTTT.